This TCR beta chain was retrieved from a study of beta chain features in type 1 diabetes. Overall study context: Age, gender, cell numbers and subset yield matched between patients and controls.

V lost 1 base, J lost 4 bases, and 15 bases lay in between. This CDR3 spans 16 amino acids. Germline V gene lookup returns CDR1 KGHSH and CDR2 LQKENI. Researchers reported sorting CD4+ naive, central memory, regulatory and stem cell-like memory cells via CD45RO/CCR7/CD25/CD127/CD95/CD27. This clone showed up just a few times. No antigen is known for it. Regarding the study as a whole: Sequencing of cDNA might inflate the share of cells that strongly express TCR. Moderately but significantly shorter TCRB CDR3s were found in Type 1 diabetes patients in all four CD4+ subsets.

Expressed TCRB transcripts were sequenced because the entire RNA isolate underwent reverse transcription. The protocol was immunoSEQ multiplex PCR, while the TCRdb copy is restricted to in-frame clones and leaves out a portion. Here the sample spans 150,000 or so clones, 40% to 60% being singletons. The receptor's source is a man aged 18 to 29 in good health. V gene TRBV18 combines with J gene TRBJ2-3; D might be TRBD1 (6 bases). The sequencing sample was made of Tregs from blood. The CDR3 region is CASSPRPPGAADTQYF. The DNA of the CDR3 is TGTGCCAGCTCACCACGACCCCCAGGGGCCGCAGATACGCAGTATTTT.